This TCR beta chain was found in a study of post-analysis software for immune sequencing data. Study-level information: Relapsing-remitting, secondary progressive and progressive-relapsing forms made up the multiple sclerosis disease courses.

This CDR3 region has 14 residues. The J segment lost 4 bases and the V segment lost 7 bases, leaving 8 bases of the junction unmatched. From germline, CDR1 is SGHTA and CDR2 FQGNSA. Findings and caveats of the study: The study found significantly lower normalized Chao1 diversity in multiple sclerosis patients than in controls. TRBV5-6, TRBV5-1 and TRBV20-1 belonged to a set of about five TRBV segments that were more frequent in patients than controls.

Concerning this clonotype: Antigen specificity is unknown.

Prepared TCR beta cDNA libraries contained unique molecular identifiers. MiXCR, applied by TCRdb to the PCR reads, yields one record per CDR3 protein. This table holds a few hundred thousand distinct CDR3 sequences, approximately 33% found once. This TCR was recovered from a girl aged 5 to 17 with multiple sclerosis. Material for sequencing was blood. J is TRBJ2-3 and V is TRBV7-2; TRBD2 agrees at 7 bases. CDR3 loop: CASTQSGGADTQYF. CDR3 coding DNA: TGTGCCAGCACCCAATCGGGGGGTGCAGATACGCAGTATTTT.